The source of this T cell receptor beta chain is a study of blood T cell repertoires in COVID-19 (dated by TCRdb to the early 2020s). For the wider study: Samples from collaborators originated in the United States, Italy and Spain and spanned both the acute and convalescent phases of COVID-19. The samples were drawn from the first 160 participants of the ongoing ImmuneRACE study and from roughly 1,300 subjects provided by 6 global collaborators. Where HLA class I and class II types were available, the types were taken from metadata supplied by the sample provider, not from assay-based typing. A freely available public database, intended as a resource for researchers studying the immune response to SARS-CoV-2, is where the repertoires were released. A de-identified subject ID, COVID-19 status, age in years and sex were almost always included in the sample metadata. The prospective study material was composed of cDNA or gDNA derived from T cells, B-cell-depleted T cells, or PBMCs. The dataset comprised deeply sampled blood TCRbeta repertoires from subjects exposed to, actively infected with, or recovered from COVID-19. Paper-wide results and their limitations: The amount of clinical and demographic metadata varied by source and participant and was provided uncurated.

This clone showed up just a few times. The specificity of this receptor is unknown. Per-base qualities were not stored, and no clone one base away is much larger. TCRbeta CDR3 regions were amplified from genomic DNA using the immunoSEQ Assay, a bias-controlled multiplex PCR. The original methods were these. Nucleated cell counts per sample were estimated from amplification of reference gene primers within the assay. To quantify the absolute abundance of each unique TCRbeta CDR3 rearrangement, sequence reads were collapsed and filtered. For each sample, productive Simpson clonality was calculated as the square root of Simpson's diversity index across productive rearrangements. This is the immuneACCESS table as TCRdb keeps it, with only in-frame sequences that have V and J called. A part of the clones is gone; compared with another copy, unresolved V genes explain less than half, and the rest is unexplained. That table is the source of V, J and clone size, and D and trimming were worked out from the DNA. The sample records some 140,000 clones, approximately 80% of which are singletons. Clones ranked in the top ten supply over 2.5% of the sample.

Sequences MGHRA (CDR1) and YSYEKL (CDR2) are obtained from the germline V gene. From the cysteine up to the phenylalanine, the CDR3 has a length of 13 residues. Only CDR3 DNA is held: 39 bases, read in frame from base 1. Trimming at the junction amounts to 8 bases on V and 8 bases on J, and the germline ends lie 15 bases apart. The collaborating institutions used their own protocols to collect whole blood in K2EDTA tubes. For TCRbeta analysis, collaborators shipped samples in one of three forms: frozen whole blood, isolated PBMCs, or DNA extracted from either of those sample types. Sample: peripheral blood. This sequence originates from a woman of 80 years or more with acute or convalescent COVID-19. Recombination connected TRBV4-1 to TRBJ1-4; a tentative D match to TRBD1 spans 5 bases. The CDR3 protein: CASGGAFGEKLFF. In nucleotides, the sequence is TGCGCCAGCGGAGGGGCCTTTGGGGAAAAACTGTTTTTT.